Listed below are T cell receptor beta chains from one sample, sequenced in a study of graft-versus-host responses after intestinal transplantation. TCRdb's table, derived via immunoSEQ multiplex PCR, lists solely in-frame clones and lacks some. The sample carries about 20,000 clones, approximately 45% recorded once. This specimen was alloreactive CD4+ T cells from a mixed lymphocyte reaction culture, taken before intestinal transplant. Source of these receptors: a human patient who received an intestinal transplant. The CDR3 runs from the conserved cysteine through the conserved F or W. D genes are given only for firm matches. A clone size is listed for some rows: how often the clone was seen (once, few, many), or a class if it is expanded.

v_call,clone_size,d_call,j_call,cdr3_nt,cdr3_aa
TRBV7-8,NA,TRBD1,TRBJ1-2,TGTGCCAGCAGCTTATCTGGATGGGACAGGGGAAACTATGGCTACACCTTC,CASSLSGWDRGNYGYTF
TRBV28,few,TRBD1,TRBJ1-1,TGTGCCAGCAGTCGTATGACAGGGTGGGACACTGAAGCTTTCTTT,CASSRMTGWDTEAFF
TRBV5-1,NA,NA,TRBJ2-1,TGCGCCAGCAGCTTGGAGTTGGGGCCCTCCTACAATGAGCAGTTCTTC,CASSLELGPSYNEQFF
TRBV19,NA,NA,TRBJ1-5,TGTGCCAGTAGTCTGGGGGGTAGCAATCAGCCCCAGCATTTT,CASSLGGSNQPQHF
TRBV7-2,NA,NA,TRBJ1-6,TGTGCCAGCAGCTTAGCCAGGAATTCACCCCTCCACTTT,CASSLARNSPLHF
TRBV9,NA,TRBD1,TRBJ1-1,TGTGCCAGCAGCGTAACGGACAGGGGTGCTGAAGCTTTCTTT,CASSVTDRGAEAFF
TRBV27,NA,TRBD2,TRBJ2-5,TGTGCCAGCGGAGCGGGGGCCCAAGAGACCCAGTACTTC,CASGAGAQETQYF
TRBV27,NA,NA,TRBJ2-3,TGTGCCAGCAGTTTTCGGAGGGGCGGCACAGATACGCAGTATTTT,CASSFRRGGTDTQYF
TRBV27,NA,TRBD1,TRBJ2-1,TGTGCCAGCACCCGACAGGGGTCCTACAATGAGCAGTTCTTC,CASTRQGSYNEQFF
TRBV27,few,TRBD2,TRBJ2-1,TGTGCCAGCAGCCCCGCGGGGAGGGGCTACAATGAGCAGTTCTTC,CASSPAGRGYNEQFF
TRBV10-1,NA,TRBD1,TRBJ2-7,TGCGCCAGCAGTGAGATAGACAGGGGCGAGCAGTACTTC,CASSEIDRGEQYF
TRBV2,few,TRBD2,TRBJ2-5,TGTGCCAGCCCTCGGGGGGGGGAACAAGAGACCCAGTACTTC,CASPRGGEQETQYF
TRBV6-1,NA,NA,TRBJ1-5,TGTGCCAGCAGTGACGGGAGATGGCCCCAGCATTTT,CASSDGRWPQHF
TRBV2,NA,NA,TRBJ2-2,TGTGCCAGCAGTGCGTTTGGCGGGACTTTTATAGTAAGGGCGCACACCGGGGAGCTGTTTTTT,CASSAFGGTFIVRAHTGELFF
TRBV10-1,NA,TRBD1,TRBJ2-7,TGCGCCAGCAGTGGCTGGGGCAGGGGGACCTACGAGCAGTACTTC,CASSGWGRGTYEQYF
TRBV5-6,NA,NA,TRBJ1-3,TGTGCCAGCAGACCCCAGGGCTTCGTGGGAAGCACCATATATTTT,CASRPQGFVGSTIYF
TRBV7-2,few,NA,TRBJ2-1,TGTGCCAGCAGCTTAGGGCCCGCCCCGCAGTTCTTC,CASSLGPAPQFF
TRBV10-3,medium-sized,NA,TRBJ1-1,TGTGCCATCGGCCGTTACCGAGACTCGAACACTGAAGCTTTCTTT,CAIGRYRDSNTEAFF
TRBV27,NA,TRBD1,TRBJ1-1,TGTGCCAGCAGTGCCCGACAGGGAAGGAACACTGAAGCTTTCTTT,CASSARQGRNTEAFF
TRBV10-3,NA,NA,TRBJ2-1,TGTGCCACCCGGGAGTGGATCAATGAGCAGTTCTTC,CATREWINEQFF